One and the same sample provided the 32 T cell receptor beta chains below, sequenced in a study of TIL therapy for anti-PD-1-resistant metastatic lung cancer. This was the immunoSEQ v3 assay. Sequencing was performed with immunoSEQ multiplex PCR; in TCRdb, only in-frame clones are kept and a portion is missing. The repertoire holds approximately 27,000 clones, with over 55% as singletons. Time point of the sample: pre-treatment sample, taken before nivolumab and TIL therapy. Most excised metastases sampled were pleural nodules or supraclavicular lymph nodes. The sample was tumor tissue, taken at baseline. These receptors all stem from a person between 30 and 80 years old with non-small cell lung cancer.

The rearrangement joins TRBV6-1 to TRBJ1-1; 11 bases are shared with TRBD1. The J segment lost 5 bases and the V segment lost 2 bases, leaving 4 bases of the junction unmatched. Per germline, CDR1 MNHNS and CDR2 SASEGT. CDR3 length equals 15 residues. The CDR3: CASSERGTGGTEAFF. The DNA of the CDR3 is TGTGCCAGCAGTGAACGGGGGACAGGGGGGACTGAAGCTTTCTTT.

This clone was found once. The rearrangement links TRBV5-1 to TRBJ1-1, with no clear D. Looked up from germline, CDR1 is SGHRS and CDR2 is YFSETQ. Trimming pared 5 bases from V and 1 base from J, leaving 15 bases between. The CDR3 totals 15 residues. CDR3 sequence: CASRSHLAGNTEAFF. In DNA form, the CDR3 reads TGCGCCAGCAGGTCCCATTTGGCCGGGAACACTGAAGCTTTCTTT.

CDR3 in amino acids: CASSMLTGTGETQYF. In DNA, the CDR3 is TGTGCCAGTAGTATGCTGACAGGGACAGGAGAGACCCAGTACTTC. The chain combines TRBV19 with TRBJ2-5; 8 bases agree with TRBD1. CDR1 is LNHDA, CDR2 SQIVND, per germline (reference sequence). Unmatched junction bases numbered 7, after V lost 3 bases and J lost 4 bases. The CDR3 is 15 residues long. The full variable domain, completed using reference TRBV19 and TRBJ2-5, is DGGITQSPKYLFRKEGQNVTLSCEQNLNHDAMYWYRQDPGQGLRLIYYSQIVNDFQKGDIAEGYSVSREKKESFPLTVTSAQKNPTAFYLCASSMLTGTGETQYFGPGTRLLVL.

The chain combines TRBV30 with TRBJ1-4; possibly TRBD1 for D (5 bases). Trimming took 2 bases from V and 4 from J, leaving 8 bases between them. The CDR3 runs 13 residues. Per the germline V gene, CDR1 is GTSNPN and CDR2 is SVGIG (reference sequence). The CDR3 region has the DNA TGTGCCTGGAGTAGGACATATAATGAAAAACTGTTTTTT. This encodes CAWSRTYNEKLFF.

The chain carries TRBV6-5 and TRBJ1-2; 10 bases are shared with TRBD1. This CDR3 is 14 amino acids long. Germline assignment: CDR1 MNHEY and CDR2 SVGAGI. Losses at the gene ends were 6 bases for V and 5 bases for J; bases not matched to a gene: 6. DNA for the CDR3: TGTGCCAGCAGACGCGGACAGGGGGGGTATGGCTACACCTTC. As protein: CASRRGQGGYGYTF.

The chain recombines TRBV5-1 with TRBJ2-7, with D hard to call. V was pared by 4 bases and J by 4 bases, with 9 bases between. The CDR3 has 12 amino acids. The germline V gene has CDR1 SGHRS and CDR2 YFSETQ. In nucleotides, the CDR3 is TGCGCCAGCAGCCGCGCCGGGTACGAGCAGTACTTC. This translates into CASSRAGYEQYF.

This chain uses TRBV2 with TRBJ1-6; perhaps TRBD1 as D (5 bases). The CDR3 is 15 residues long. Trimming removed 6 bases from V and 2 bases from J, with 11 bases in between. Germline values: CDR1 SNHLY, CDR2 FYNNEI. DNA of the CDR3: TGTGCCAGCAGGGAGACAGTTCCCTATAATTCACCCCTCCACTTT. It codes for CASRETVPYNSPLHF.

CDR3 nucleotide sequence: TGTGCCAGCGCCATAGCGGGGGGTGGGGAGACCCAGTACTTC. Protein product: CASAIAGGGETQYF. The J gene is TRBJ2-5, the V gene TRBV19; 10 nucleotides agree with TRBD2. Per germline, CDR1 LNHDA and CDR2 SQIVND (reference sequence). After removal of 9 bases from V and 5 bases from J, the junction contained 9 bases not matched to a gene. The CDR3 has 14 residues.

The gene calls are TRBV2 and TRBJ2-7; 9 nucleotides align to TRBD1. There are 14 residues in the CDR3. J gave up 2 bases and V 5 bases, and 4 bases lay outside the gene matches. Germline V gives CDR1 SNHLY, CDR2 FYNNEI. As DNA, the CDR3 is TGTGCCAGCAGTTGGGGGACAGGGCCCTACGAGCAGTACTTC. It encodes CASSWGTGPYEQYF.

Details on this clone: Relative to the germline gene, one junction end is altered; a read error may explain this. The genes are TRBV7-7 and TRBJ2-5; 9 bases are shared with TRBD1. This CDR3 comprises 13 residues. Germline CDR1 is SSHAT and CDR2 is FNYEAQ (reference sequence). As DNA, the CDR3 is TGTGCTAGCACCAGGGACAGGGAGGAGACCCAGTACTTC. Translating gives CASTRDREETQYF.

This clone was picked up a small number of times. This sequence joins TRBV5-6 and TRBJ1-3; perhaps TRBD1 as D (6 bases). This CDR3 is 16 amino acids long. The V gene lost 4 bases and the J gene lost 9 bases, with 23 bases spanning the gap. Germline loops: CDR1 SGHDT, CDR2 YYEEEE. CDR3 region: CASSHRPAGAQITIYF. The CDR3 DNA reads TGTGCCAGCAGCCATAGGCCGGCAGGGGCACAGATCACCATATATTTT. The full variable domain, its missing parts supplied by reference TRBV5-6 and TRBJ1-3, is DAGVTQSPTHLIKTRGQQVTLRCSPKSGHDTVSWYQQALGQGPQFIFQYYEEEERQRGNFPDRFSGHQFPNYSSELNVNALLLGDSALYLCASSHRPAGAQITIYFGEGSWLTVV.

The chain employs TRBV7-6 and TRBJ2-1; the match to TRBD2 covers 9 bases. CDR1 is SGHVS, CDR2 FNYEAQ, per germline. This CDR3 spans 15 amino acids. V trimming: 4 bases; J trimming: 8 bases; junction bases outside the gene matches: 9. CDR3 sequence (DNA): TGTGCCAGCAGCTACTCGGGACTAGCCTCAGATGAGCAGTTCTTC. Encoded protein: CASSYSGLASDEQFF. The variable domain in full, with the rest retrieved from reference TRBV7-6 and TRBJ2-1, is GAGVSQSPRYKVTKRGQDVALRCDPISGHVSLYWYRQALGQGPEFLTYFNYEAQQDKSGLPNDRFSAERPEGSISTLTIQRTEQRDSAMYRCASSYSGLASDEQFFGPGTRLTVL.

By share, this clone ranks as medium-sized. The rearrangement links TRBV7-2 to TRBJ1-2; TRBD1 aligns across 11 bases. With V trimmed by 4 bases and J by 4 bases, 2 bases remained unmatched. Germline lookup yields CDR1 SGHTA and CDR2 FQGNSA. This CDR3 has 14 amino acids. CDR3 DNA: TGTGCCAGCAGCTGGGGGACAGGGGGCTATGGCTACACCTTC. Translated: CASSWGTGGYGYTF.

J is TRBJ2-7 and V is TRBV27; TRBD1 matches at 7 bases. The V segment lost 6 bases and the J segment 5 bases; nucleotides outside the gene matches: 4. CDR1 MNHEY and CDR2 SMNVEV come from the germline V gene (reference sequence). The CDR3 extends over 12 amino acids. The CDR3 nucleotides are TGTGCCAGCAGGACAGGGACGAACGAGCAGTACTTC. This translates into CASRTGTNEQYF.

V gene TRBV9 combines with J gene TRBJ1-2; D call uncertain. V lost 4 bases and J lost 8, with 15 bases in between. Germline values: CDR1 SGDLS, CDR2 YYNGEE. The CDR3 consists of 13 residues. DNA for the CDR3: TGTGCCAGCAGCTTCGGCCAAAAGGGCGGCTACACCTTC. Residues: CASSFGQKGGYTF.

The V call is TRBV9, the J call TRBJ2-6; no definite D call. Trimming shortened V by 3 bases and J by 0 bases, and 7 bases separated the two germline ends. The CDR3 is made up of 15 amino acids. The V gene's germline CDR1 is SGDLS and CDR2 YYNGEE. The chain's CDR3 is CASSAGFSGANVLTF. The CDR3, as DNA: TGTGCCAGCAGCGCCGGGTTCTCTGGGGCCAACGTCCTGACTTTC.

This rearrangement joins TRBV15 to TRBJ1-1; no clear D. The CDR3 consists of 14 residues. V lost 3 bases and J lost 2, with 10 bases in between. CDR1 and CDR2 from the germline V gene are LNHNV and YYDKDF (reference sequence). This chain's CDR3 is CATSRDLANTEAFF. DNA of the CDR3: TGTGCCACCAGCAGGGATTTGGCCAACACTGAAGCTTTCTTT.

The CDR3 DNA is TGTGCCAGCTCACCGGACAGATTTGCCCTAGCTTTCTTT. Translating gives CASSPDRFALAFF. The chain combines TRBV18 with TRBJ1-1; a possible D gene is TRBD1 (6 bases). Germline CDR1 reads KGHSH; CDR2 reads LQKENI. This CDR3 is built from 13 residues. V was shortened by 3 bases and J by 10 bases, with 15 bases between the two germline ends. Based on the CDR3 plus reference TRBV18 and TRBJ1-1, the full variable domain is NAGVMQNPRHLVRRRGQEARLRCSPMKGHSHVYWYRQLPEEGLKFMVYLQKENIIDESGMPKERFSAEFPKEGPSILRIQQVVRGDSAAYFCASSPDRFALAFFGQGTRLTVV.

This clone was seen a handful of times. The chain recombines TRBV29-1 with TRBJ1-1; 7 bases map to TRBD1. J gave up 0 bases and V 3 bases, and 4 bases lay outside the gene matches. Germline V gives CDR1 SQVTM, CDR2 ANQGSEA. This CDR3 comprises 14 residues. In nucleotides, the CDR3 is TGCAGCGTTGAGGGGACAGCTATGAACACTGAAGCTTTCTTT. This codes for CSVEGTAMNTEAFF. The entire variable domain, with the rest obtained from reference TRBV29-1 and TRBJ1-1, is as follows: SAVISQKPSRDICQRGTSLTIQCQVDSQVTMMFWYRQQPGQSLTLIATANQGSEATYESGFVIDKFPISRPNLTFSTLTVSNMSPEDSSIYLCSVEGTAMNTEAFFGQGTRLTVV.

Regarding this clone: At one end, the junction sequence differs from germline, possibly due to a read error. CDR3 amino acids: CASIPQGAFNYGYIF. CDR3 DNA sequence: TGTGCCAGCATCCCACAGGGGGCCTTTAACTATGGCTACATCTTC. The chain has TRBV2 and TRBJ1-2; 9 nucleotides line up with TRBD1. Germline V gene sequence: CDR1 SNHLY, CDR2 FYNNEI. This CDR3 is 15 amino acids long.

The chain uses TRBV9 and TRBJ1-2, with D possibly matching TRBD1 (5 bases). Trimming pared 0 bases from V and 6 bases from J, leaving 9 bases between. CDR1 and CDR2 (germline): SGDLS, YYNGEE. The CDR3 spans 13 residues. CDR3 bases: TGTGCCAGCAGCGTAGCTACGGGGGATGGCTACACCTTC. This codes for CASSVATGDGYTF. The entire variable domain, with the rest obtained from reference TRBV9 and TRBJ1-2, is as follows: DSGVTQTPKHLITATGQRVTLRCSPRSGDLSVYWYQQSLDQGLQFLIQYYNGEERAKGNILERFSAQQFPDLHSELNLSSLELGDSALYFCASSVATGDGYTFGSGTRLTVV.

The rearrangement links TRBV6-4 to TRBJ2-4; the D is unclear. This CDR3 spans 12 amino acids. The V and J ends lost 8 bases and 4 bases respectively, with 9 bases between them. Germline V lookup: CDR1 MRHNA, CDR2 SNTAGT. CDR3 DNA sequence: TGTGCCAGCGGAGATGCTAAAAACATTCAGTACTTC. Translation: CASGDAKNIQYF.

V gene TRBV6-5 combines with J gene TRBJ1-1; no definite D call. Germline V gene data show CDR1 as MNHEY and CDR2 as SVGAGI. The CDR3 is 13 amino acids. Trimming took 5 bases from V and 1 from J, leaving 8 bases between them. The CDR3 is CASSVTANTEAFF. The DNA for the CDR3 is TGTGCCAGCAGTGTAACCGCGAACACTGAAGCTTTCTTT.

J is TRBJ2-2 and V is TRBV5-1; 8 bases are shared with TRBD1. The CDR3 totals 15 residues. CDR1 and CDR2 (germline): SGHRS, YFSETQ. The V gene end was trimmed by 3 bases and the J gene end by 3 bases; junction bases not matched to a gene: 4. Here the CDR3 DNA reads TGCGCCAGCAGCTCACAGGGGGTGGACACCGGGGAGCTGTTTTTT. Protein: CASSSQGVDTGELFF.

This chain joins TRBV7-2 and TRBJ2-3; D is tentatively TRBD1 or TRBD2 (5 bases each). Germline V gene lookup returns CDR1 SGHTA and CDR2 FQGNSA. V lost 3 bases and J 5 bases, leaving 12 bases between the germline ends. CDR3 length: 14 residues. In nucleotides, the CDR3 is TGTGCCAGCAGCTTGAGAGGGGACCTAGATACGCAGTATTTT. As protein: CASSLRGDLDTQYF.

V gene TRBV5-4 combines with J gene TRBJ2-6; 7 nucleotides agree with TRBD2. The V gene's germline CDR1 is SGHNT and CDR2 YYREEE (reference sequence). J was trimmed by 0 bases and V by 6 bases; bases with no gene match: 12. The CDR3 consists of 18 residues. CDR3: CASTLRWGGSSGANVLTF. The CDR3 region has the DNA TGTGCCAGCACGCTCCGATGGGGGGGGAGCTCTGGGGCCAACGTCCTGACTTTC. Looking up the rest from reference TRBV5-4 and TRBJ2-6 gives the full variable domain: ETGVTQSPTHLIKTRGQQVTLRCSSQSGHNTVSWYQQALGQGPQFIFQYYREEENGRGNFPPRFSGLQFPNYSSELNVNALELDDSALYLCASTLRWGGSSGANVLTFGAGSRLTVL.

The chain links TRBV5-1 to TRBJ2-3; TRBD2 matches 10 bases. Trimming removed 4 bases from V and 2 bases from J; junction bases left unmatched: 7. The CDR3 consists of 16 residues. CDR1 SGHRS and CDR2 YFSETQ come from the germline V gene. The CDR3 DNA is TGCGCCAGCAGCACTGGAGGGACTAGCGCCACAGATACGCAGTATTTT. The encoded protein is CASSTGGTSATDTQYF.

The chain carries TRBV19 and TRBJ2-5; tentative D call: TRBD1 (6 bases). The V gene's germline CDR1 is LNHDA and CDR2 SQIVND (reference sequence). Trimming removed 4 bases from V and 4 bases from J, with 19 bases in between. This CDR3 is 16 amino acids long. CDR3 coding DNA: TGTGCCAGTAGTACCCCAGGGGACGAATTTGGAGAGACCCAGTACTTC. Translation gives CASSTPGDEFGETQYF.

The rearrangement links TRBV29-1 to TRBJ2-6; 7 bases line up with TRBD1. Germline-derived CDR1 and CDR2 are SQVTM and ANQGSEA. V trimming: 5 bases; J trimming: 0 bases; junction bases outside the gene matches: 4. This CDR3 is 15 amino acids long. In nucleotides, the CDR3 is TGCAGCGTTATAGACAGGGACTCTGGGGCCAACGTCCTGACTTTC. Translation gives CSVIDRDSGANVLTF.

This clone turned up a few times. The chain is built from TRBV6-1 and TRBJ2-7; 10 bases map to TRBD2. The V gene end was trimmed by 0 bases and the J gene end by 3 bases; junction bases not matched to a gene: 2. Germline lookup yields CDR1 MNHNS and CDR2 SASEGT. This CDR3 region has 15 residues. CDR3 DNA: TGTGCCAGCAGTGAAGCGATAGCGGGGGGCTACGAGCAGTACTTC. Amino acid sequence: CASSEAIAGGYEQYF.

The CDR3 sequence is CASSLQAGGEQFF. The CDR3, as DNA: TGTGCCAGCAGCCTCCAAGCGGGGGGCGAGCAGTTCTTC. The chain links TRBV11-2 to TRBJ2-1, with TRBD2 identical over 9 bases. CDR3 length equals 13 residues. The germline gives CDR1 SGHAT, CDR2 FQNNGV. Trimming took 5 bases from V and 10 from J; bases not matched to a gene: 6.

The rearrangement links TRBV6-1 to TRBJ2-3, with D possibly called TRBD1 or TRBD2 (5 bases each). This CDR3 is built from 13 residues. Germline V lookup: CDR1 MNHNS, CDR2 SASEGT. Trimming removed 1 base at V and 14 bases at J, with 16 bases between. CDR3 sequence (DNA): TGTGCCAGCAGTGAAGGGCCCGGGGCAGTGGGGTATTTT. Residues: CASSEGPGAVGYF.